Sequencing of this T cell receptor (beta chain) was carried out in a study of blood T cell repertoires in COVID-19. For the study at large: Researchers got acute and convalescent COVID-19 samples from the United States, Italy and Spain.

Trimming cost V 5 bases and J 7 bases, with 14 bases left between them. Germline CDR1 SGHTA, CDR2 FQGNSA. The CDR3 is 13 residues long. The data were produced by immunoSEQ multiplex PCR, yet TCRdb's version contains in-frame clones alone and is incomplete. The repertoire consists of 200,000 to 250,000 clones, with approximately 87% occurring once and the leading ten covering 3.1%. Those enrolled, adults aged about 18 to 89 years, came from about two dozen US areas. Each participant's cohort was designated according to participant-reported clinical history. The chain couples TRBV7-2 to TRBJ1-1; D is uncertain. Sequenced: PBMCs or T cells enriched from blood (not recorded which). The sequence was collected from a woman in her fifties or sixties in a cohort exposed to, infected with or recovered from COVID-19 (not recorded which). DNA for the CDR3: TGTGCCAGCAGCATAGGAATCGGTGGTGAAGCTTTCTTT. Protein: CASSIGIGGEAFF.